This record looks at one T cell receptor (beta chain) sequence and its context. Authors' methods: Reference gene primer amplification gave estimated nucleated cell counts. Generated by immunoSEQ multiplex PCR, the TCRdb table keeps only in-frame clones and is missing some. V and J calls and clone size are copied from that table; D and trimming were computed from the DNA. Among more than 60,000 clones, 80% to 90% were seen once, and the ten largest hold over 6.5%. The CDR3 has 16 residues. Trimming took 2 bases from V and 8 from J, leaving 21 bases between them. In germline, CDR1 is KGHSH, CDR2 LQKENI. The sample comes from a study of blood T cell repertoires in COVID-19. Study overall: The United States, Italy and Spain supplied acute and convalescent COVID-19 samples. Sample material is recorded as cDNA or gDNA derived from T cells, B-cell-depleted T cells, or PBMCs.

The V call is TRBV18, the J call TRBJ1-1; D is possibly TRBD1 (5 bases). The clonotype was recovered from a man in his 60s with acute or convalescent COVID-19. The material sequenced was peripheral blood. CDR3 DNA sequence: TGTGCCAGCTCACCAGGGCTATCCTATCGACAGCAAGAAGCTTTCTTT. This sequence encodes CASSPGLSYRQQEAFF. The full variable domain, rest sourced from reference TRBV18 and TRBJ1-1, is NAGVMQNPRHLVRRRGQEARLRCSPMKGHSHVYWYRQLPEEGLKFMVYLQKENIIDESGMPKERFSAEFPKEGPSILRIQQVVRGDSAAYFCASSPGLSYRQQEAFFGQGTRLTVV.